Below, 25 T cell receptor beta chains from the same sample are listed, as sequenced in a study of T cells in Graves' hyperthyroidism and ophthalmopathy. Amplification of TCR beta CDR3 regions was performed using RNA transcripts as template. With the HTBI primer set, the TCR CDR3 went through a first round of RT-PCR. MiXCR was run by TCRdb on the multiplex PCR reads, yielding one entry per CDR3 protein. This sample has around 500,000 distinct CDR3 sequences; approximately 22% occur once, and the top ten carry 45% to 55%. The sample consisted of blood. The receptors originated from a woman between 65 and 79 years old with Graves' ophthalmopathy.

This clonotype was picked up many times. The chain links TRBV9 to TRBJ1-1; D remains ambiguous. The ends were cut back, 0 bases at V and 0 bases at J, with 6 bases in the middle. Germline CDR1 reads SGDLS; CDR2 reads YYNGEE. This CDR3 spans 14 amino acids. CDR3 sequence: CASSVDPLNTEAFF. As DNA, the CDR3 is TGTGCCAGCAGCGTAGATCCCTTGAACACTGAAGCTTTCTTT.

This clonotype has at least ten counts. The rearrangement links TRBV11-2 to TRBJ2-1; TRBD2 agrees at 8 bases. Germline CDR1 SGHAT, CDR2 FQNNGV. V lost 5 bases, J lost 4 bases, and 7 bases stayed unmatched. The CDR3 is 15 amino acids. The DNA for the CDR3 is TGTGCCAGCAGCCGCAGCGGGAGTTCGTACAATGAGCAGTTCTTC. Encoded protein: CASSRSGSSYNEQFF.

The V call is TRBV5-4, the J call TRBJ2-7; 9 bases align to TRBD2. CDR1 SGHNT and CDR2 YYREEE come from the germline V gene (reference sequence). The J segment lost 6 bases and the V segment lost 0 bases, leaving 7 bases of the junction unmatched. This CDR3 has 15 amino acids. The CDR3 sequence is CASSLDGREGREQYF. The CDR3 bases are TGTGCCAGCAGCTTGGATGGGCGGGAGGGCCGCGAGCAGTACTTC.

This chain connects TRBV5-4 to TRBJ2-4; 9 positions match TRBD1. The CDR3 length is 15 residues. J was trimmed by 8 bases and V by 1 base; bases with no gene match: 7. Germline V gives CDR1 SGHNT, CDR2 YYREEE (reference sequence). CDR3 bases: TGTGCCAGCAGCTTGCGGGACAGGGTACGGGACATTCAGTACTTC. It specifies CASSLRDRVRDIQYF.

The rearrangement links TRBV7-8 to TRBJ1-2; weak D call: TRBD1 (5 bases). Per germline, CDR1 SGHVS and CDR2 FQNEAQ. V shed 5 bases and J shed 4 bases, with 14 bases lying between them. The CDR3 sequence is 14 residues long. The CDR3 spells CASSLTGGIYGYTF. The CDR3 DNA follows: TGTGCCAGCAGCCTCACCGGGGGGATCTATGGCTACACCTTC.

The chain joins TRBV30 to TRBJ2-3; a weak D match, TRBD2 (6 bases). V lost 2 bases and J lost 5, with 17 bases in between. The CDR3 is 15 amino acids. Germline loops: CDR1 GTSNPN, CDR2 SVGIG (reference sequence). This chain's CDR3 is CAWSRGGIGGDTQYF. The DNA for the CDR3 is TGTGCCTGGAGTCGAGGCGGGATAGGAGGAGATACGCAGTATTTT.

This clonotype was recorded a few times. In nucleotides, the CDR3 is TGTGCCAGCAGCCCGGACAGGGGGATCGGTGGCTACACCTTC. Amino acids: CASSPDRGIGGYTF. The chain carries TRBV6-2 or TRBV6-3 and TRBJ1-2; 10 nucleotides match TRBD1. Germline CDR1 reads MNHEY; CDR2 reads SVGEGT. V was pared by 6 bases and J by 7 bases, with 8 bases of the junction left unmatched. This CDR3 comprises 14 residues.

The CDR3 loop is CASSQEPSGTWETQYF. The CDR3 bases are TGCGCCAGCAGCCAAGAACCAAGCGGGACCTGGGAGACCCAGTACTTC. The rearrangement links TRBV4-1 to TRBJ2-5; 7 bases are shared with TRBD2. CDR1 and CDR2 from the germline V gene are MGHRA and YSYEKL. This CDR3 spans 16 amino acids. V trimming: 0 bases; J trimming: 5 bases; junction bases outside the gene matches: 9.

There are many counts of this clonotype. This chain joins TRBV29-1 and TRBJ2-7; TRBD1 is a possible D gene (5 bases). CDR1 and CDR2 (germline): SQVTM, ANQGSEA. The CDR3 runs 12 residues. The CDR3 loop reads CKVGRDGREQYF. The CDR3 region has the DNA TGCAAGGTGGGGCGAGACGGACGCGAGCAGTACTTC.

This clonotype occurred a few times. V usage is TRBV5-1 and J usage is TRBJ2-1; 11 positions agree with TRBD2. This CDR3 is 15 amino acids long. CDR1 SGHRS and CDR2 YFSETQ come from the germline V gene. J was trimmed by 3 bases and V by 6 bases; bases with no gene match: 5. For the CDR3, the DNA is TGCGCCAGCACGACTAGCGGGAACCTCTACAATGAGCAGTTCTTC. This encodes CASTTSGNLYNEQFF.

The V call is TRBV19, the J call TRBJ1-3; D might be TRBD1 (6 bases). The CDR3 length is 15 residues. The V and J ends lost 9 bases and 0 bases respectively, with 15 bases between them. Germline lookup yields CDR1 LNHDA and CDR2 SQIVND (reference sequence). The CDR3 is CASSAGQSSGNTIYF. For the CDR3, the DNA is TGTGCCAGCAGCGCCGGACAGAGCTCTGGAAACACCATATATTTT.

This clonotype was seen once. J is TRBJ2-7 and V is TRBV4-2; possible D gene TRBD2, 5 bases. This CDR3 region has 14 residues. Trimming removed 4 bases at V and 4 bases at J, with 14 bases between. In germline, CDR1 is LGHNA, CDR2 YNFKEQ. The CDR3 loop reads CASSPRDFGYEQYF. In DNA, the CDR3 is TGTGCCAGCAGCCCTCGGGATTTTGGGTACGAGCAGTACTTC.

This chain joins TRBV7-9 and TRBJ1-1; maybe TRBD1 (5 bases). This CDR3 has 13 amino acids. Looked up from germline, CDR1 is SEHNR and CDR2 is FQNEAQ (reference sequence). Trimming took 3 bases from V and 10 from J, leaving 15 bases between them. DNA for the CDR3: TGTGCCAGCAGCTTTCCAGGGAGCCAGGTAGCTTTCTTT. As protein: CASSFPGSQVAFF.

This clonotype was seen a few times. The V and J genes are TRBV7-9 and TRBJ1-2; no definite D call. Germline V CDR1 and CDR2: SEHNR, FQNEAQ (reference sequence). V gave up 5 bases and J gave up 7 bases, with 20 bases separating them. The CDR3 is 15 amino acids. CDR3 bases: TGTGCCAGCAGCCCGATAGAGAGGCCCCTCGGTGGCTACACCTTC. It encodes CASSPIERPLGGYTF.

There are a few counts of this clonotype. The V gene is TRBV20-1, the J gene TRBJ2-1; D is tentatively TRBD1 or TRBD2 (7 bases each). This CDR3 comprises 12 residues. CDR1 is DFQATT, CDR2 SNEGSKA, per germline (reference sequence). Trimming removed 6 bases from V and 6 bases from J, with 12 bases in between. The CDR3 reads CSARGGRNEQFF. The DNA of the CDR3 is TGCAGTGCCAGGGGGGGTCGCAATGAGCAGTTCTTC.

This clonotype was seen at least ten times. The rearrangement links TRBV12-3 or TRBV12-4 to TRBJ2-5; 9 bases align to TRBD2. Trimming removed 2 bases from V and 5 bases from J; junction bases left unmatched: 9. The CDR3 consists of 16 residues. The DNA of the CDR3 is TGTGCCAGCAGTTTAATAATGGGACTAGCCATCGAGACCCAGTACTTC. As protein: CASSLIMGLAIETQYF.

This sequence joins TRBV6-2 or TRBV6-3 and TRBJ2-3, with D tentatively TRBD2 (5 bases). There are 15 residues in the CDR3. Per the germline V gene, CDR1 is MNHEY and CDR2 is SVGEGT. V lost 6 bases and J 0 bases, leaving 13 bases between the germline ends. CDR3 DNA: TGTGCCAGCAGGCGCACTTGGACTAGCACAGATACGCAGTATTTT. Translating gives CASRRTWTSTDTQYF.

This clonotype was recorded at least ten times. The chain carries TRBV6-1 and TRBJ2-3; D gene uncertain. Germline CDR1 is MNHNS and CDR2 is SASEGT. This CDR3 is 16 amino acids long. The V end was cut by 5 bases, the J end by 0 bases, with 15 bases between. The chain's CDR3 is CASSLRPEPSTDTQYF. As DNA, the CDR3 is TGTGCCAGCAGTCTCCGCCCGGAGCCAAGCACAGATACGCAGTATTTT.

This clonotype was seen a few times. V gene TRBV24-1 combines with J gene TRBJ2-5; 8 bases fit TRBD1. Trimming removed 2 bases from V and 2 bases from J; junction bases left unmatched: 6. The V gene's germline CDR1 is KGHDR and CDR2 SFDVKD. This CDR3 is 16 amino acids long. The DNA for the CDR3 is TGTGCCACCAGTGATTATGGGACAGGACCTCAAGAGACCCAGTACTTC. This translates into CATSDYGTGPQETQYF.

The V and J genes are TRBV7-2 and TRBJ1-4, with D possibly being TRBD1 (6 bases). The CDR3 is 14 residues long. Per germline, CDR1 SGHTA and CDR2 FQGNSA. Trimming stripped 4 bases from V and 7 bases from J, with 13 bases between. The CDR3 reads CASSSQGWAEKLFF. CDR3 nucleotides: TGTGCCAGCAGCTCCCAGGGGTGGGCTGAAAAACTGTTTTTT.

This clonotype was recorded a few times. The chain joins TRBV30 to TRBJ2-7; D is unresolved. CDR3 size: 11 residues. Germline V gene data show CDR1 as GTSNPN and CDR2 as SVGIG (reference sequence). V was shortened by 2 bases and J by 4 bases, with 6 bases between the two germline ends. The CDR3: CAWSIQYEQYF. The CDR3 bases are TGTGCCTGGAGTATCCAATACGAGCAGTACTTC. The full variable domain, with the rest looked up from reference TRBV30 and TRBJ2-7, is SQTIHQWPATLVQPVGSPLSLECTVEGTSNPNLYWYRQAAGRGLQLLFYSVGIGQISSEVPQNLSASRPQDRQFILSSKKLLLSDSGFYLCAWSIQYEQYFGPGTRLTVT.

This clonotype was detected many times. The chain employs TRBV7-9 and TRBJ1-4; D is unclear. The CDR3 runs 14 residues. V lost 1 base and J 0 bases, leaving 3 bases between the germline ends. Germline CDR1 is SEHNR and CDR2 is FQNEAQ (reference sequence). The CDR3, as DNA: TGTGCCAGCAGCTTAGGTACAACTAATGAAAAACTGTTTTTT. Encoded protein: CASSLGTTNEKLFF.

This clonotype was found many times. This chain joins TRBV12-3 or TRBV12-4 and TRBJ2-7; 7 positions match TRBD1. The CDR3 extends over 15 amino acids. The V segment lost 5 bases and the J segment 0 bases; nucleotides outside the gene matches: 7. CDR3 nucleotides: TGTGCCAGCAGTCTTATGGACAGGACCTCCTACGAGCAGTACTTC. It codes for CASSLMDRTSYEQYF.

This clonotype was observed a few times. V usage is TRBV25-1 and J usage is TRBJ1-1; D not certain. Germline CDR1 reads MGHDK; CDR2 reads SYGVNS. The CDR3 has 15 amino acids. The V end lost 5 bases, the J end lost 0 bases, and 13 bases lay between the germline ends. The CDR3 sequence is CASSPQTRMNTEAFF. The DNA of the CDR3 is TGTGCCAGCAGTCCCCAGACCCGGATGAACACTGAAGCTTTCTTT.

This clonotype has more than one count but fewer than ten. The chain recombines TRBV3-1 with TRBJ2-3; no reliable D call. The CDR3 is 15 amino acids. V was pared by 1 base and J by 3 bases, with 11 bases between. In germline, CDR1 is LGHDT, CDR2 YNNKEL (reference sequence). CDR3 in DNA: TGTGCCAGCAGCCAAGGTCTAAGAGAGACAGATACGCAGTATTTT. Amino acid sequence: CASSQGLRETDTQYF.